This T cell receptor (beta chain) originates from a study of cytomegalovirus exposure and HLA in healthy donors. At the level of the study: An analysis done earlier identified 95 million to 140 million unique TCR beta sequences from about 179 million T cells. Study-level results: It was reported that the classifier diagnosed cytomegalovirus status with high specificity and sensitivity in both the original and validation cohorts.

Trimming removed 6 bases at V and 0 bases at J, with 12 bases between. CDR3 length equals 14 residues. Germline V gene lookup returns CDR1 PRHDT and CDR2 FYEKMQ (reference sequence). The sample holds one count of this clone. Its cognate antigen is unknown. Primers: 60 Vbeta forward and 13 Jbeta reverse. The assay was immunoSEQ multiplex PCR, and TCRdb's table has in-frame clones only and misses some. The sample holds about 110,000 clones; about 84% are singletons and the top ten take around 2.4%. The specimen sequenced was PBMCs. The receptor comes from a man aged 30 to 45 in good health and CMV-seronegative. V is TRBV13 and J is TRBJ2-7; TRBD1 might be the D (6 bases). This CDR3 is CASRPTGSSYEQYF. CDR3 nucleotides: TGTGCCAGCAGACCTACAGGGAGCTCCTACGAGCAGTACTTC.